This TCR beta chain came from a study of OX40 agonist ivuxolimab in advanced cancers. Profiling relied on immunoSEQ multiplex PCR, and the TCRdb table lists in-frame clones only, not all of them. The sample consists of about 63,000 clones, around 85% of them appearing once. Germline V gives CDR1 MNHNS, CDR2 SASEGT. Trimming took off 6 bases at V and 4 bases at J, with 18 bases between the two ends. The CDR3 is 15 amino acids. The rearrangement links TRBV6-1 to TRBJ1-2; D is undetermined. The sample in question was CD4+ or CD8+ T cells sorted from blood, obtained in a trial of the OX40 agonist ivuxolimab. This receptor was identified in an adult with an advanced solid tumor such as melanoma, head and neck, liver or kidney cancer. CDR3 bases: TGTGCCAGCAGGGATCCGGGCCGCAACCTCTATGGCTACACCTTC. It translates to CASRDPGRNLYGYTF.